Listed below are T cell receptor beta chains from one sample, sequenced in a study of human T cells and chemical hapten exposure. TCRdb independently ran MiXCR on the RACE reads; one entry per CDR3 protein. The profile shows around 99,000 distinct CDR3 sequences, under 15% of them singletons. Material: whole blood, obtained in connection with sensitization to the hapten diphenylcyclopropenone (DPC). These receptors all stem from a woman aged 40 to 50 with alopecia areata. Some clones in this sample may be carry-over from other donors' samples. The CDR3 runs from the conserved cysteine through the conserved F or W. A D gene is named only where the DNA matches it firmly. Size is stated for part of the rows, as once, few or many counts, or as a class when the clone is expanded.

clone size: many
V gene: TRBV11-2
D gene: -
J gene: TRBJ1-6
CDR3 DNA: TGTGCCAGCAGTGATCGAAATAATTCACCCCTCCACTTT
CDR3 protein: CASSDRNNSPLHF

clone size: many
V gene: TRBV29-1
D gene: -
J gene: TRBJ2-1
CDR3 DNA: TGCAGCGTGCCCGCCTTTAATGAGCAGTTCTTC
CDR3 protein: CSVPAFNEQFF

clone size: -
V gene: TRBV2
D gene: TRBD2
J gene: TRBJ2-5
CDR3 DNA: TGTGCCAGCAGGATGGGACTAACCCAAGAGACCCAGTACTTC
CDR3 protein: CASRMGLTQETQYF

clone size: many
V gene: TRBV7-6
D gene: TRBD1
J gene: TRBJ2-2
CDR3 DNA: TGTGCCAGCAGCAAAACAGGGGCCGGGGAGCTGTTTTTT
CDR3 protein: CASSKTGAGELFF

clone size: many
V gene: TRBV30
D gene: TRBD2
J gene: TRBJ2-1
CDR3 DNA: TGTGCCCGGACTAGCGGCCCTTTGTACAATGAGCAGTTCTTC
CDR3 protein: CARTSGPLYNEQFF

clone size: few
V gene: TRBV6-5
D gene: TRBD2
J gene: TRBJ2-5
CDR3 DNA: TGTGCCAGCAGTTACTCGAATCGAGCGGGGATGGAGACCCAGTACTTC
CDR3 protein: CASSYSNRAGMETQYF

clone size: -
V gene: TRBV6-2/TRBV6-3
D gene: -
J gene: TRBJ2-7
CDR3 DNA: TGTGCCAGCAGTTATGTTACGGTCGGGGGCGAGCAGTACTTC
CDR3 protein: CASSYVTVGGEQYF

clone size: -
V gene: TRBV18
D gene: TRBD2
J gene: TRBJ2-1
CDR3 DNA: TGTGCCAGCTCACACCTAGCGGGAGGGCCAATAGGCGATGAGCAGTTCTTC
CDR3 protein: CASSHLAGGPIGDEQFF

clone size: few
V gene: TRBV24-1
D gene: TRBD2
J gene: TRBJ2-3
CDR3 DNA: TGTGCCACCAGTGAGGGACTAGCGGGAGACACAGATACGCAGTATTTT
CDR3 protein: CATSEGLAGDTDTQYF

clone size: -
V gene: TRBV4-1
D gene: -
J gene: TRBJ2-7
CDR3 DNA: TGCGCCAGCAGCCAGGGACTTAACTACGAGCAGTACTTC
CDR3 protein: CASSQGLNYEQYF

clone size: -
V gene: TRBV6-2/TRBV6-3
D gene: -
J gene: TRBJ2-7
CDR3 DNA: TGTGCCAGCAGCTCTGGACCGACCTACGAGCAGTACTTC
CDR3 protein: CASSSGPTYEQYF

clone size: few
V gene: TRBV18
D gene: -
J gene: TRBJ1-1
CDR3 DNA: TGTGCCAGCTCACCACAACAGGGTTCGAGCACTGAAGCTTTCTTT
CDR3 protein: CASSPQQGSSTEAFF

clone size: -
V gene: TRBV11-2
D gene: -
J gene: TRBJ2-1
CDR3 DNA: TGTGCCAGCAGCTCCCGGGCCTCCTACAATGAGCAGTTCTTC
CDR3 protein: CASSSRASYNEQFF

clone size: many
V gene: TRBV6-5
D gene: -
J gene: TRBJ2-7
CDR3 DNA: TGTGCCAGCAGTTACTCTTCCTCGGGGGGGACAGGGACTTACGAGCAGTACTTC
CDR3 protein: CASSYSSSGGTGTYEQYF

clone size: few
V gene: TRBV24-1
D gene: -
J gene: TRBJ2-3
CDR3 DNA: TGTGCCACCTCGAGGGACCCGACAGATACGCAGTATTTT
CDR3 protein: CATSRDPTDTQYF

clone size: -
V gene: TRBV28
D gene: -
J gene: TRBJ2-7
CDR3 DNA: TGTGCCAGCACTCAAGGGGGCAGCGGGTCTAGCTCCTACGAGCAGTACTTC
CDR3 protein: CASTQGGSGSSSYEQYF

clone size: many
V gene: TRBV19
D gene: -
J gene: TRBJ2-1
CDR3 DNA: TGTGCCAGTACCGATCCCATCGGCAATGAGCAGTTCTTC
CDR3 protein: CASTDPIGNEQFF

clone size: -
V gene: TRBV11-2
D gene: -
J gene: TRBJ2-1
CDR3 DNA: TGTGCCAGCAGCTTAACGGGGGCGAGCTCCTACAATGAGCAGTTCTTC
CDR3 protein: CASSLTGASSYNEQFF

clone size: few
V gene: TRBV4-1
D gene: TRBD1
J gene: TRBJ1-6
CDR3 DNA: TGCGCCAGCAGCCCCCGGGACAGGGGAAATTCACCCCTCCACTTT
CDR3 protein: CASSPRDRGNSPLHF

clone size: few
V gene: TRBV11-2
D gene: TRBD1
J gene: TRBJ2-7
CDR3 DNA: TGTGCCAGCAGCTTGAACTTCGGGACAGGGCTCTACGAGCAGTACTTC
CDR3 protein: CASSLNFGTGLYEQYF

clone size: few
V gene: TRBV3-1
D gene: -
J gene: TRBJ1-1
CDR3 DNA: TGTGCCAGCAGCCAAGATGGTTACGCTGAAGCTTTCTTT
CDR3 protein: CASSQDGYAEAFF

clone size: many
V gene: TRBV24-1
D gene: TRBD2
J gene: TRBJ2-2
CDR3 DNA: TGTGCCACCAGTGATTTAAGGACTAGCGGGATTTCCGGGGAGCTGTTTTTT
CDR3 protein: CATSDLRTSGISGELFF

clone size: many
V gene: TRBV6-2/TRBV6-3
D gene: TRBD2
J gene: TRBJ2-3
CDR3 DNA: TGTGCCAGCAGACTAGCGAGAGTCACAGATACGCAGTATTTT
CDR3 protein: CASRLARVTDTQYF

clone size: many
V gene: TRBV9
D gene: -
J gene: TRBJ1-1
CDR3 DNA: TGTGCCAGCAGCGTATTCCCCGGGTTGAACACTGAAGCTTTCTTT
CDR3 protein: CASSVFPGLNTEAFF

clone size: few
V gene: TRBV20-1
D gene: -
J gene: TRBJ2-1
CDR3 DNA: TGCAGTGCTAGAGATTTCGGGGGTAGCTCCTACAATGAGCAGTTCTTC
CDR3 protein: CSARDFGGSSYNEQFF